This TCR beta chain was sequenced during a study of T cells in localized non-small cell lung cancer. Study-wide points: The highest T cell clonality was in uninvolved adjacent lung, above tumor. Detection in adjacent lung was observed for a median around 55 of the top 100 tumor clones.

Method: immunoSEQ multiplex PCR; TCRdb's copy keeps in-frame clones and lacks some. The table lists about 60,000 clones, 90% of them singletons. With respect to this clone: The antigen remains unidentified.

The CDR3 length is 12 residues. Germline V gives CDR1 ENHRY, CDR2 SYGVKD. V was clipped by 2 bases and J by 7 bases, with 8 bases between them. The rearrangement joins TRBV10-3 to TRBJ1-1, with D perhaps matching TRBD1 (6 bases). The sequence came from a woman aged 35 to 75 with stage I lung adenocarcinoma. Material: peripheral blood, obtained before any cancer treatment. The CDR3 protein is CAISEGQREAFF. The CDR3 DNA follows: TGTGCCATCAGTGAGGGACAGCGTGAAGCTTTCTTT.